This TCR beta chain was recovered during a study of shared clonotypes between healthy human individuals. It was CD45RO-negative cells, positively selected for CCR7, that made up naive CD8 cells, with terminally differentiated effector memory CD45RA+ cells excluded. J lost 2 bases, V lost 1 base, and 3 bases had no gene match. CDR1 is SGHVS, CDR2 FQNEAQ, per germline. CDR3 length: 16 amino acids. This clone was observed once. Its antigen is unidentified. Sequencing was performed with immunoSEQ multiplex PCR; in TCRdb, only in-frame clones are kept and a portion is missing. The table has roughly 550,000 clones, just under 97% seen once; the top ten hold over 0.09%. Study conclusions and caveats: Four donors held about 5.1% of naive CD4 clonotypes in common. Against clonotypes common to all four donors, non-shared ones had lower generation probabilities.

This clonotype was obtained from a woman in her 30s in good health. The chain has TRBV7-8 and TRBJ1-2; 11 bases fit TRBD1. Sequences were obtained from naive CD8+ T cells sorted from blood. Here the CDR3 DNA reads TGTGCCAGCAGCTTAGTGGGGACAGGGGGGAACTATGGCTACACCTTC. It is translated as CASSLVGTGGNYGYTF.